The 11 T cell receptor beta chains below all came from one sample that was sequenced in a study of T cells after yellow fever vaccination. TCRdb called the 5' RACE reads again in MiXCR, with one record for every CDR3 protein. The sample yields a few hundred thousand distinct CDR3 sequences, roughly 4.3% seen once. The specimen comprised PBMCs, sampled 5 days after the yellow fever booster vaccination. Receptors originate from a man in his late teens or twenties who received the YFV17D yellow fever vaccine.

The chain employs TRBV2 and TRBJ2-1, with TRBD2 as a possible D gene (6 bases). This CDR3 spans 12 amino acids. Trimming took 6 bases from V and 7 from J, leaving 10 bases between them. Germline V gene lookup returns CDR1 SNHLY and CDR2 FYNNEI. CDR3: CASRNRGNEQFF. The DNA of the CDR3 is TGTGCCAGCAGGAACCGGGGGAATGAGCAGTTCTTC.

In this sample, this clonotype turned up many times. The CDR3: CASSFRGQGYLNEQFF. CDR3 nucleotides: TGTGCCAGCAGCTTCCGGGGACAGGGGTATCTCAATGAGCAGTTCTTC. V is TRBV7-3 and J is TRBJ2-1; 10 bases line up with TRBD1. With V trimmed by 3 bases and J by 6 bases, 8 bases remained unmatched. CDR1 and CDR2 (germline): SGHTA, FQGTGA. There are 16 residues in the CDR3.

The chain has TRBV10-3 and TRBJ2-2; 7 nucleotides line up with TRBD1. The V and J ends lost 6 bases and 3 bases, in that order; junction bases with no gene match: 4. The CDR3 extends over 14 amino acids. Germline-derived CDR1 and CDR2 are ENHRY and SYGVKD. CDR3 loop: CAIRQGYDTGELFF. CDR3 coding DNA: TGTGCCATCAGACAGGGGTACGACACCGGGGAGCTGTTTTTT.

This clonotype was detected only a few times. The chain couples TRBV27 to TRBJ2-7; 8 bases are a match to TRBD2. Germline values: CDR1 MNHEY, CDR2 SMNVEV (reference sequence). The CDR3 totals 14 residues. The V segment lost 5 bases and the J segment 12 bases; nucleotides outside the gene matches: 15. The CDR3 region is CASSQRGRWGAVYF. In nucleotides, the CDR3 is TGTGCCAGCAGTCAACGCGGGAGGTGGGGCGCGGTGTACTTC.

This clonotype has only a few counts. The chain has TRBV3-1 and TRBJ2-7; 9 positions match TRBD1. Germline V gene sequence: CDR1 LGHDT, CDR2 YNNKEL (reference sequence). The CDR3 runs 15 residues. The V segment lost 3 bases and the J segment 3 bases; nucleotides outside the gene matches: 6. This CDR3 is CASSHPGQGIYEQYF. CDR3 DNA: TGTGCCAGCAGCCATCCGGGACAGGGAATCTACGAGCAGTACTTC.

The CDR3: CSAPEQYV. CDR3 in DNA: TGCAGTGCTCCAGAGCAGTACGTC. The chain links TRBV20-1 to TRBJ2-7; D is unclear. The CDR3 is 8 residues long. The germline V and J ends were trimmed by 5 bases and 7 bases, with 3 bases remaining between them. Germline-derived CDR1 and CDR2 are DFQATT and SNEGSKA (reference sequence).

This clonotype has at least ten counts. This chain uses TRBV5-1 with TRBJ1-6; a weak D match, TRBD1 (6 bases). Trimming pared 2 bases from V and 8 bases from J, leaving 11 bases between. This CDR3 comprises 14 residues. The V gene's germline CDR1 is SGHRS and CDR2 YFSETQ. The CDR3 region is CASSFGQKDSPLHF. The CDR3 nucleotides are TGCGCCAGCAGCTTTGGACAGAAAGATTCACCCCTCCACTTT.

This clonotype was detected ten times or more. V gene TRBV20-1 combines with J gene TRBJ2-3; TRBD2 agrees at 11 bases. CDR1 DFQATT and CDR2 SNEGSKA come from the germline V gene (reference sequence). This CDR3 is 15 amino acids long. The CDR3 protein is CSGAPTSGGPDTQYF. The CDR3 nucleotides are TGCAGCGGGGCCCCCACTAGCGGGGGACCAGATACGCAGTATTTT.

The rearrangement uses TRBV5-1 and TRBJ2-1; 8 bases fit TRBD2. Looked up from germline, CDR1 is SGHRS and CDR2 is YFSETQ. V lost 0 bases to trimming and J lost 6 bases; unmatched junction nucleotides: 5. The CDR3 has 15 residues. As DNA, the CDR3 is TGCGCCAGCAGCTTGGTCGCGGGGGGTGGCAATGAGCAGTTCTTC. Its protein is CASSLVAGGGNEQFF.

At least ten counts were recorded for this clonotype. The CDR3 DNA reads as TGCAGCGTCCTTTGGAGCTCAGGCGAGCAGTACTTC. Protein: CSVLWSSGEQYF. This chain uses TRBV29-1 with TRBJ2-7; D is undetermined. Germline V gene sequence: CDR1 SQVTM, CDR2 ANQGSEA. Trimming removed 6 bases from V and 6 bases from J, with 15 bases in between. This CDR3 contains 12 residues.

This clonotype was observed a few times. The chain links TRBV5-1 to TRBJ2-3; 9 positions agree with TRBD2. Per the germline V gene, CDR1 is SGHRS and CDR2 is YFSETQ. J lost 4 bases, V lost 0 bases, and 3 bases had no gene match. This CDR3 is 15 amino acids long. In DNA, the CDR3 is TGCGCCAGCAGCTTGGGCGGGACTAGCCCAGATACGCAGTATTTT. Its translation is CASSLGGTSPDTQYF.